This T cell receptor beta chain was recovered during a study of CD8 T cells in ankylosing spondylitis. Study-wide results and caveats: Some motif variants were previously reported in reactive arthritis synovial fluid and blood. Researchers reportedly found disease-linked clones significantly enriched in matched ankylosing spondylitis synovial fluid. Disease-linked clones were CD8+ and relatively rare in peripheral blood. Made up of several highly homologous variants, a TCR beta motif appeared characteristic of ankylosing spondylitis blood.

This clonotype has at least ten counts. Antigen specificity is unknown. V lost 0 bases, J lost 5 bases, and 2 bases stayed unmatched. There are 14 residues in the CDR3. CDR1 SGHTA and CDR2 FQGNSA come from the germline V gene. The authors made TCR beta libraries by quantitative 5'-RACE with molecular barcodes. TCRdb fed the 5' RACE reads into MiXCR, producing one record per CDR3 protein. The table has a few hundred thousand distinct CDR3 sequences, about 13% seen once. The TCR originated in a male donor with ankylosing spondylitis. Sequences were obtained from blood, either unsorted or a sorted T cell fraction (not recorded which). This sequence joins TRBV7-2 and TRBJ2-3; 7 positions match TRBD2. The CDR3 DNA reads as TGTGCCAGCAGCTTAGCGGGAGGGCAAGATACGCAGTATTTT. It is translated as CASSLAGGQDTQYF.